The 29 T cell receptor beta chains below were found in one sample sequenced in a study of control samples from healthy donors and cancer patients. Clones were sequenced by immunoSEQ multiplex PCR, and TCRdb holds only the in-frame ones, with some missing. The sample carries about 190,000 clones, around 93% recorded once. The sequenced sample consisted of blood. The receptors come from a young man in good health.

This chain links TRBV5-6 with TRBJ1-2, with D unresolved. This CDR3 spans 12 amino acids. Trimming shortened V by 3 bases and J by 7 bases, and 10 bases separated the two germline ends. Germline V CDR1 and CDR2: SGHDT, YYEEEE. CDR3 sequence reads: CASSSNQAGYTF. The DNA for the CDR3 is TGTGCCAGCAGCTCCAATCAAGCTGGCTACACCTTC.

This CDR3 is CASRGQGSNEQYF. The CDR3 DNA reads as TGTGCCAGCAGGGGACAGGGTTCCAACGAGCAGTACTTC. J is TRBJ2-7 and V is TRBV2, with 9 bases lining up with TRBD1. Germline V lookup: CDR1 SNHLY, CDR2 FYNNEI. The CDR3 is 13 amino acids. The V and J ends lost 6 bases and 5 bases, in that order; junction bases with no gene match: 5.

CDR3 nucleotides: TGTGCCAGCAGCTTGGTTGGCAGGGCGAGAGCAGATACGCAGTATTTT. The encoded protein is CASSLVGRARADTQYF. This chain uses TRBV5-4 with TRBJ2-3; possible D gene TRBD1, 5 bases. Trimming took 0 bases from V and 4 from J, leaving 15 bases between them. This CDR3 has 16 residues. Germline CDR1 is SGHNT and CDR2 is YYREEE (reference sequence).

This chain joins TRBV30 and TRBJ2-1; 9 positions match TRBD2. The CDR3 is made up of 14 amino acids. Trimming took 2 bases from V and 9 from J; bases not matched to a gene: 8. Germline CDR1 GTSNPN, CDR2 SVGIG (reference sequence). The CDR3 bases are TGTGCCTGGAGTAAAGAGCGGGGGGTGGTTGAGCAGTTCTTC. As protein: CAWSKERGVVEQFF.

This sequence joins TRBV5-1 and TRBJ1-4; no clear D gene. The CDR3 is 14 amino acids. Germline V gene lookup returns CDR1 SGHRS and CDR2 YFSETQ. Trimming removed 8 bases at V and 0 bases at J, with 11 bases between. CDR3 nucleotide sequence: TGCGCCAGTGCCCAAGCCTCAACTAATGAAAAACTGTTTTTT. Translation gives CASAQASTNEKLFF.

The chain combines TRBV9 with TRBJ1-1; D gene ambiguous. In germline, CDR1 is SGDLS, CDR2 YYNGEE. Trimming stripped 5 bases from V and 9 bases from J, with 20 bases between. The CDR3 runs 14 residues. DNA for the CDR3: TGTGCCAGCAGTCCGGAGGGCCCAAGATCTAAAGCTTTCTTT. As protein: CASSPEGPRSKAFF. The complete variable domain, with remaining parts taken from reference TRBV9 and TRBJ1-1, reads DSGVTQTPKHLITATGQRVTLRCSPRSGDLSVYWYQQSLDQGLQFLIQYYNGEERAKGNILERFSAQQFPDLHSELNLSSLELGDSALYFCASSPEGPRSKAFFGQGTRLTVV.

The chain employs TRBV2 and TRBJ2-4, with a weak D call TRBD1 (6 bases). This CDR3 spans 17 amino acids. Germline CDR1 is SNHLY and CDR2 is FYNNEI. Trimming left V 6 bases short and J 0 bases short, with 18 bases between. This CDR3 is CASRGARRVSAKNIQYF. The CDR3 DNA reads TGTGCCAGCAGGGGGGCCCGAAGGGTGTCAGCCAAAAACATTCAGTACTTC.

The rearrangement joins TRBV10-1 to TRBJ1-1; D gene unclear. Germline V gives CDR1 WNHNN, CDR2 SYGVQD (reference sequence). V was shortened by 0 bases and J by 0 bases, with 8 bases between the two germline ends. The CDR3 consists of 15 residues. CDR3 sequence reads: CASSESKDMNTEAFF. CDR3 DNA sequence: TGCGCCAGCAGTGAGTCGAAGGATATGAACACTGAAGCTTTCTTT.

The rearrangement uses TRBV14 and TRBJ1-2; 7 nucleotides agree with TRBD1. Per the germline V gene, CDR1 is SGHDN and CDR2 is FVKESK. J was trimmed by 7 bases and V by 1 base; bases with no gene match: 3. This CDR3 contains 13 residues. The CDR3 reads CASSQVQGSGYTF. The CDR3 coding sequence is TGTGCCAGCAGCCAAGTACAGGGGTCTGGCTACACCTTC.

The chain recombines TRBV7-9 with TRBJ2-1; D not resolved. Deletions cut 0 bases from V and 4 bases from J, with 16 bases between. Germline lookup yields CDR1 SEHNR and CDR2 FQNEAQ (reference sequence). The CDR3 is 17 amino acids. DNA of the CDR3: TGTGCCAGCAGCTTAGCCGCCGTAGCCTACCAGTACAATGAGCAGTTCTTC. It is translated as CASSLAAVAYQYNEQFF.

The rearrangement links TRBV6-5 to TRBJ1-1; 7 bases agree with TRBD1. The CDR3 runs 15 residues. The ends lost 6 bases at V and 1 base at J; junction bases unmatched: 8. Per germline, CDR1 MNHEY and CDR2 SVGAGI. The CDR3 sequence: CASRGTARGNTEAFF. Written as DNA, the CDR3 is TGTGCCAGCAGGGGGACAGCGAGGGGGAACACTGAAGCTTTCTTT.

The V and J genes are TRBV19 and TRBJ2-1, with 8 positions matching TRBD2. The CDR3 loop spans 14 amino acids. CDR1 and CDR2 (germline): LNHDA, SQIVND (reference sequence). Losses at the gene ends were 7 bases for V and 5 bases for J; bases not matched to a gene: 7. The chain's CDR3 is CASKTQRGNNEQFF. CDR3 in DNA: TGTGCCAGTAAGACCCAGCGGGGGAACAATGAGCAGTTCTTC.

This clone was found once. The gene calls are TRBV18 and TRBJ1-1, with 8 bases aligning to TRBD1. The J segment lost 4 bases and the V segment lost 5 bases, leaving 3 bases of the junction unmatched. Germline-derived CDR1 and CDR2 are KGHSH and LQKENI. The CDR3 totals 13 residues. CDR3 DNA: TGTGCCAGCTCAATACAGGGGGGCACTGAAGCTTTCTTT. Its translation is CASSIQGGTEAFF.

This sequence joins TRBV2 and TRBJ2-1; weak D call: TRBD2 (5 bases). This CDR3 comprises 14 residues. CDR1 and CDR2 from the germline V gene are SNHLY and FYNNEI. V was cut by 1 base and J by 6 bases, with 10 bases left in between. The CDR3 DNA reads TGTGCCAGCAGTGAAGGCGGCCGGGGCAATGAGCAGTTCTTC. This codes for CASSEGGRGNEQFF.

V gene TRBV6-5 combines with J gene TRBJ1-3; D is unresolved. Germline CDR1 and CDR2: MNHEY and SVGAGI. CDR3 size: 14 residues. Trimming left V 2 bases short and J 0 bases short, with 5 bases between. CDR3 sequence reads: CASSYAGSGNTIYF. The CDR3 DNA reads TGTGCCAGCAGTTACGCCGGCTCTGGAAACACCATATATTTT.

This chain uses TRBV7-9 with TRBJ1-4, with D perhaps TRBD1 (5 bases). V lost 4 bases, J lost 0 bases, and 9 bases lay in between. This CDR3 comprises 15 residues. Germline CDR1 is SEHNR and CDR2 is FQNEAQ (reference sequence). CDR3 region: CASSYDRATNEKLFF. The CDR3 nucleotides are TGTGCCAGCAGCTATGACAGAGCAACTAATGAAAAACTGTTTTTT.

The table lists this clone with a few counts. This chain uses TRBV13 with TRBJ1-2; 10 positions agree with TRBD1. V was clipped by 0 bases and J by 5 bases; unmatched bases: 6. Germline CDR1 reads PRHDT; CDR2 reads FYEKMQ (reference sequence). The CDR3 is 16 residues long. Here the CDR3 reads CASSLGGQGGWYGYTF. The CDR3 DNA follows: TGTGCCAGCAGCTTAGGAGGACAGGGGGGCTGGTATGGCTACACCTTC.

The rearrangement uses TRBV5-5 and TRBJ1-2; 7 bases are shared with TRBD1. Per germline, CDR1 SGHKS and CDR2 YYEKEE (reference sequence). V was clipped by 5 bases and J by 0 bases; unmatched bases: 1. The length of the CDR3 is 13 residues. Written as DNA, the CDR3 is TGTGCCAGCAGTGACAGGGCTAACTATGGCTACACCTTC. It is translated as CASSDRANYGYTF.

The J gene is TRBJ2-3, the V gene TRBV10-3, with 15 bases lining up with TRBD2. CDR3 size: 20 residues. The V gene's germline CDR1 is ENHRY and CDR2 SYGVKD. With V trimmed by 6 bases and J by 6 bases, 19 bases remained unmatched. The DNA for the CDR3 is TGTGCCATCAGGGTATTTTCCGGGACTAGCGGGGGGACCGTTAGTGATACGCAGTATTTT. The encoded protein is CAIRVFSGTSGGTVSDTQYF.

V usage is TRBV7-9 and J usage is TRBJ1-2; 9 bases line up with TRBD1. Trimming removed 1 base from V and 8 bases from J; junction bases left unmatched: 2. The CDR3 spans 13 residues. Germline V gene lookup returns CDR1 SEHNR and CDR2 FQNEAQ (reference sequence). The CDR3 DNA reads TGTGCCAGCAGCTTAGGGGACAGGGAAGGCTACACCTTC. It yields the protein CASSLGDREGYTF.

The chain has TRBV7-2 and TRBJ1-1; unclear D gene. Looked up from germline, CDR1 is SGHTA and CDR2 is FQGNSA. V shed 1 base and J shed 1 base, with 10 bases lying between them. This CDR3 is built from 15 residues. DNA of the CDR3: TGTGCCAGCAGCTTAGTTCGAGTCGGGAACACTGAAGCTTTCTTT. Its translation: CASSLVRVGNTEAFF.

This clone has a single count. CDR3 amino acids: CASNRVDTEAFF. The CDR3 DNA follows: TGTGCCAGCAACAGGGTGGACACTGAAGCTTTCTTT. This chain uses TRBV9 with TRBJ1-1; D possibly corresponds to TRBD1 (6 bases). The CDR3 has 12 residues. V gave up 6 bases and J gave up 3 bases, with 9 bases separating them. The germline CDR1 and CDR2 sequences are SGDLS and YYNGEE.

The chain links TRBV5-5 to TRBJ1-4; D not certain. V was trimmed by 4 bases and J by 6 bases, leaving 19 bases between them. Germline V CDR1 and CDR2: SGHKS, YYEKEE (reference sequence). There are 16 residues in the CDR3. The CDR3 DNA is TGTGCCAGCAGCGGCGGGTCGGCCAGGTCTTATGAAAAACTGTTTTTT. It encodes CASSGGSARSYEKLFF. The full variable domain, rest sourced from reference TRBV5-5 and TRBJ1-4, is DAGVTQSPTHLIKTRGQQVTLRCSPISGHKSVSWYQQVLGQGPQFIFQYYEKEERGRGNFPDRFSARQFPNYSSELNVNALLLGDSALYLCASSGGSARSYEKLFFGSGTQLSVL.

CDR3 nucleotide sequence: TGTGCCAGCAGCTTGGTAACAGGGGGATCTGGGTATGGCTACACCTTC. Translated, it gives CASSLVTGGSGYGYTF. V gene TRBV5-6 combines with J gene TRBJ1-2; 8 nucleotides align to TRBD1. The germline CDR1 and CDR2 sequences are SGHDT and YYEEEE. V lost 0 bases and J lost 5; bases outside the gene matches: 9. This CDR3 has 16 residues.

V gene TRBV30 combines with J gene TRBJ1-1, with 8 bases identical to TRBD1. Per the germline V gene, CDR1 is GTSNPN and CDR2 is SVGIG (reference sequence). CDR3 length equals 12 residues. V dropped 3 bases and J dropped 7; count of bases not matched to a gene: 4. The CDR3 nucleotides read TGTGCCTGGAGCGAAGACAGGGGTGAAGCTTTCTTT. This translates into CAWSEDRGEAFF. The whole variable domain, filled in from reference TRBV30 and TRBJ1-1, reads SQTIHQWPATLVQPVGSPLSLECTVEGTSNPNLYWYRQAAGRGLQLLFYSVGIGQISSEVPQNLSASRPQDRQFILSSKKLLLSDSGFYLCAWSEDRGEAFFGQGTRLTVV.

The gene calls are TRBV6-1 and TRBJ2-2; 8 bases line up with TRBD2. CDR1 and CDR2 from the germline V gene are MNHNS and SASEGT. The CDR3 loop spans 17 amino acids. V shed 2 bases and J 7 bases; nucleotides not matched to a gene: 12. The CDR3 is CASSERSGGSSGGELFF. DNA of the CDR3: TGTGCCAGCAGTGAAAGAAGCGGGGGTTCCTCGGGCGGGGAGCTGTTTTTT.

As regards this clone: This may come from a read error, since a much larger clone is one base off. This chain joins TRBV12-3 or TRBV12-4 and TRBJ1-1, with D possibly matching TRBD1 (5 bases). Deletions cut 2 bases from V and 1 base from J, with 5 bases between. The CDR3 loop spans 13 amino acids. Written as DNA, the CDR3 is TGTGCCAGCAGTTTAAGGGGGAACACTGAAGCTTTCTTT. This sequence encodes CASSLRGNTEAFF.

The rearrangement uses TRBV18 and TRBJ1-4; D is possibly TRBD1 (6 bases). Trimming took off 6 bases at V and 1 base at J, with 18 bases between the two ends. The CDR3 is 17 residues long. Germline CDR1 KGHSH, CDR2 LQKENI. Here the CDR3 reads CASSATVQGLTNEKLFF. Here the CDR3 DNA reads TGTGCCAGCTCTGCCACGGTTCAGGGGCTAACTAATGAAAAACTGTTTTTT.

The genes are TRBV4-2 and TRBJ2-3; TRBD2 matches at 7 bases. Germline CDR1 reads LGHNA; CDR2 reads YNFKEQ. Unmatched junction bases numbered 7, after V lost 1 base and J lost 3 bases. The CDR3 is made up of 16 amino acids. The DNA of the CDR3 is TGTGCCAGCAGCCAAGTGGGGGGGGTTTCTACAGATACGCAGTATTTT. This translates into CASSQVGGVSTDTQYF.